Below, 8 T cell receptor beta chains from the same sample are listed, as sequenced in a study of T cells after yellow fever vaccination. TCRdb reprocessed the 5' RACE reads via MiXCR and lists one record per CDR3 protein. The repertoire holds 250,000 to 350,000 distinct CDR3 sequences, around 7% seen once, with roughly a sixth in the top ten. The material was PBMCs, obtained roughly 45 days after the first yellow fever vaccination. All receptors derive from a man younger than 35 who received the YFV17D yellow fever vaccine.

CDR3 amino acids: CASSSSADGYTF. Written as DNA, the CDR3 is TGTGCCAGCAGCTCCTCTGCGGATGGCTACACCTTC. V usage is TRBV7-9 and J usage is TRBJ1-2, with D hard to call. The ends were cut back, 4 bases at V and 6 bases at J, with 9 bases in the middle. The germline gives CDR1 SEHNR, CDR2 FQNEAQ (reference sequence). The CDR3 runs 12 residues.

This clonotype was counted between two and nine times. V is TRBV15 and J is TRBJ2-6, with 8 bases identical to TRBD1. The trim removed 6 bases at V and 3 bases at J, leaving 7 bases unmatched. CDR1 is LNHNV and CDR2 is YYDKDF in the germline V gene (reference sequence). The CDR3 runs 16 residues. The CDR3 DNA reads TGTGCCACCAGGACTCAGGGGGCGCGTGGGGCCAACGTCCTGACTTTC. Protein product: CATRTQGARGANVLTF.

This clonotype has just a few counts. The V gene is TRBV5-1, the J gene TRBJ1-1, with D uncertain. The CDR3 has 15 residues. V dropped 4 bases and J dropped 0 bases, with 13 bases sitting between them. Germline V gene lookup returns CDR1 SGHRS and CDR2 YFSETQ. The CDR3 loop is CASSRRTEMNTEAFF. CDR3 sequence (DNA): TGCGCCAGCAGCCGTCGGACGGAAATGAACACTGAAGCTTTCTTT.

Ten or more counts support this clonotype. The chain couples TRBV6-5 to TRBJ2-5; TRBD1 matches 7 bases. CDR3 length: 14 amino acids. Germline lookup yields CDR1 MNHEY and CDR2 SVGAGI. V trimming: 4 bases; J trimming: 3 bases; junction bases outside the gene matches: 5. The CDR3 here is CASSFGQEEETQYF. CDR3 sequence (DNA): TGTGCCAGCAGTTTCGGACAGGAAGAAGAGACCCAGTACTTC.

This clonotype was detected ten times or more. For the CDR3, the DNA is TGTGCCAGCAGCCCTAGCGGGGGGCCCTACGAGCAGTACTTC. The encoded protein is CASSPSGGPYEQYF. The V and J genes are TRBV7-2 and TRBJ2-7; TRBD2 matches 11 bases. Germline trimming cut 5 bases from V and 2 bases from J; bases unmatched to any gene: 2. The germline gives CDR1 SGHTA, CDR2 FQGNSA. The CDR3 is 14 amino acids.

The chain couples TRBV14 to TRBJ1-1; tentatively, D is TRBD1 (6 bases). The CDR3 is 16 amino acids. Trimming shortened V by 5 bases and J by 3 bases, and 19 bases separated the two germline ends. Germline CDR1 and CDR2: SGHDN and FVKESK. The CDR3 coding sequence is TGTGCCAGCAGCAAAGGGGGGGGTCTGCGGGACACTGAAGCTTTCTTT. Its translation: CASSKGGGLRDTEAFF.

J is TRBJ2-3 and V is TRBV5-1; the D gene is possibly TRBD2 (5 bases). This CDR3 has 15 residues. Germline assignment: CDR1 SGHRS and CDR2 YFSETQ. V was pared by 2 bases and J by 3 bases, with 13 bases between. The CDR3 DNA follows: TGCGCCAGCAGCTTTATTCTCACGGGGACAGATACGCAGTATTTT. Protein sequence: CASSFILTGTDTQYF.

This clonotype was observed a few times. The CDR3 DNA reads TGTGCCAGTAGTCCTCGCCGGGACAGGGTCTACGAGCAGTACTTC. Translated, it gives CASSPRRDRVYEQYF. V gene TRBV19 combines with J gene TRBJ2-7; 9 positions agree with TRBD1. V lost 5 bases to trimming and J lost 3 bases; unmatched junction nucleotides: 8. CDR1 and CDR2 from the germline V gene are LNHDA and SQIVND (reference sequence). This CDR3 has 15 residues.